The TCR beta chain described here comes from a study of shared clonotypes between healthy human individuals. Study results and caveats: Between a few donors, naive CD4 clonotypes were shared at a level of around 5.2%. The researchers took only blood, and tissue repertoires probably look different. Richness estimates generally favored naive over memory subsets.

Between the trimmed V and J ends, which lost 0 bases and 7 bases, there was a span of 9 bases. This CDR3 spans 13 amino acids. CDR1 and CDR2 (germline): MNHEY, SVGAGI. A remark on this clone: What it binds is not known.

How the authors handled the data: Sequence data from immunoSEQ were junction-only and lacked quality scores; consequently, filtering differed. Assay: immunoSEQ multiplex PCR; the TCRdb copy retains only in-frame clones and omits some. V, J and clone size are taken as reported in that table, and D and trimming were inferred from the DNA itself. Here the sample spans around 600,000 clones, about 97% being singletons. Sequenced material: naive CD4+ T cells sorted from blood. As to subset: CD45RA+ positively selected. The receptor was derived from a woman in her twenties or thirties in good health. This chain joins TRBV6-5 and TRBJ1-2; the D is unclear. The CDR3 sequence is CASSYSKGIGYTF. The CDR3 DNA sequence: TGTGCCAGCAGTTACTCGAAGGGAATTGGCTACACCTTC.